The 7 T cell receptor beta chains presented below share a single source sample, sequenced in a study of shared clonotypes between healthy human individuals (dated by TCRdb to 2020 to 2021). The library was made by the immunoSEQ multiplex PCR assay. The table was pulled from immuneACCESS by TCRdb, which kept in-frame rearrangements only. Such tables lose some clones; where checked, under half of the loss comes from unresolved V genes, and the rest has no known cause. Present in this sample are some 2,000,000 clones, roughly 95% of which were seen just once. The ten most abundant clones make up 0.9% to 1.3% of the sample. CD8 naive samples were CD45RO-negative cells positively selected for CCR7, giving a CD45RA+CCR7+ population that excluded TemRA cells. The sequenced sample was naive CD8+ T cells sorted from blood. The sample's cell subset or site label is to be understood as: CD45RA+CCR7+. All receptors derive from a man between 18 and 35 years old in good health.

The genes are TRBV5-6 and TRBJ2-7, with D unresolved. The CDR3 sequence is 14 residues long. V lost 1 base and J 2 bases, leaving 10 bases between the germline ends. Germline loops: CDR1 SGHDT, CDR2 YYEEEE. CDR3 coding DNA: TGTGCCAGCAGCTTGCGCTCAGAGCCCTACGAGCAGTACTTC. Its protein is CASSLRSEPYEQYF.

In nucleotides, the CDR3 is TGTGCCAGCAGCTTCGGGGTAGACATTCAGTACTTC. It specifies CASSFGVDIQYF. The chain links TRBV7-9 to TRBJ2-4; D might be TRBD2 (5 bases). CDR3 size: 12 residues. The V end lost 3 bases, the J end lost 8 bases, and 8 bases lay between the germline ends. Germline V gene sequence: CDR1 SEHNR, CDR2 FQNEAQ (reference sequence).

The chain is built from TRBV7-2 and TRBJ2-1; no definite D call. Per germline, CDR1 SGHTA and CDR2 FQGNSA. Trimming pared 0 bases from V and 5 bases from J, leaving 11 bases between. The CDR3 spans 15 residues. CDR3 in amino acids: CASSLADGHNNEQFF. CDR3 in DNA: TGTGCCAGCAGCTTAGCGGACGGCCATAACAATGAGCAGTTCTTC.

Regarding this clone: This specimen includes other DNA sequences encoding the same CDR3. The chain uses TRBV5-6 and TRBJ1-1; D is uncertain. V was shortened by 0 bases and J by 2 bases, with 5 bases between the two germline ends. The CDR3 totals 13 residues. Looked up from germline, CDR1 is SGHDT and CDR2 is YYEEEE. For the CDR3, the DNA is TGTGCCAGCAGCTTGGCAGCCAACACTGAAGCTTTCTTT. Protein sequence: CASSLAANTEAFF.

This chain links TRBV6-4 with TRBJ2-2; TRBD2 is a possible D gene (6 bases). Germline V gene data show CDR1 as MRHNA and CDR2 as SNTAGT. The CDR3 runs 14 residues. The V end lost 8 bases, the J end lost 0 bases, and 10 bases lay between the germline ends. The CDR3 DNA is TGTGCCAGCCGCAGGGACTCGAACACCGGGGAGCTGTTTTTT. As protein: CASRRDSNTGELFF.

This sequence joins TRBV27 and TRBJ2-3, with D maybe TRBD2 (5 bases). CDR3 length: 13 residues. Trimming cost V 4 bases and J 4 bases, with 9 bases left between them. Germline CDR1 and CDR2: MNHEY and SMNVEV (reference sequence). In nucleotides, the CDR3 is TGTGCCAGCAGTTACCGGGGATCAGATACGCAGTATTTT. Amino acids: CASSYRGSDTQYF.

The rearrangement uses TRBV9 and TRBJ2-7; TRBD1 aligns across 7 bases. CDR1 is SGDLS and CDR2 is YYNGEE in the germline V gene. The CDR3 is 15 residues long. V lost 4 bases and J lost 0; bases outside the gene matches: 7. DNA of the CDR3: TGTGCCAGCAGCATCTACCGGGACAGCTCCTACGAGCAGTACTTC. Its translation: CASSIYRDSSYEQYF.